Ten or more counts support the clone carrying this T cell receptor beta chain. Its antigen is still unknown. V lost 5 bases and J lost 3, with 17 bases in between. The germline V gene encodes CDR1 SEHNR and CDR2 FQNEAQ (reference sequence). This CDR3 region has 16 residues. These data are taken from a study of T-cell memory formation after mild COVID-19. Study-wide results and caveats: The finding that pre-infection memory included some responding clones suggested that cross-reactive memory joined. Clones from the second wave (peaking day 37) had unconfirmed SARS-CoV-2 specificity. Contracting clones localized mainly to CM and EM when CD4+ and mainly to EMRA when CD8+. From day 15 to 85, contracting clones were balanced between CD4 and CD8, whereas later expanders leaned toward CD4+.

TCRdb reprocessed the 5' RACE reads with MiXCR, giving one entry per CDR3 protein. This sample has about 430,000 distinct CDR3 sequences; roughly 17% occur once, and the top ten carry approximately 21%. What was sequenced was PBMCs or a T cell subset sorted from them (not recorded which). This receptor was obtained from a man aged 18 to 30 who had mild COVID-19 (a few samples of this study predate the infection). Cell type and time point are not known. The rearrangement uses TRBV7-9 and TRBJ1-5, with D possibly being TRBD1 (6 bases). The CDR3 region is CASSPGRGVNNQPQHF. The CDR3 DNA sequence: TGTGCCAGCAGCCCCGGGAGGGGGGTCAACAATCAGCCCCAGCATTTT.